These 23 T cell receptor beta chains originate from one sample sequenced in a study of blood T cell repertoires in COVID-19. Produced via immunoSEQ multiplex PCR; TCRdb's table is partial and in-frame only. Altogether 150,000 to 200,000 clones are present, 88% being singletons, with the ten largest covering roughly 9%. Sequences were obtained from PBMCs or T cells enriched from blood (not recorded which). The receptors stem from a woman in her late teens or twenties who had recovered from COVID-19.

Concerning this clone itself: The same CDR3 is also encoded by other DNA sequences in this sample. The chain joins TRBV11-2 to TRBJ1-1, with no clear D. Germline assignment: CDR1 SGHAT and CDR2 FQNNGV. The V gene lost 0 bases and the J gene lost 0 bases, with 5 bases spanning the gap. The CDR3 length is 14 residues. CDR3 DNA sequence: TGTGCCAGCAGCTTAGATCGTGTGAACACTGAAGCTTTCTTT. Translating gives CASSLDRVNTEAFF.

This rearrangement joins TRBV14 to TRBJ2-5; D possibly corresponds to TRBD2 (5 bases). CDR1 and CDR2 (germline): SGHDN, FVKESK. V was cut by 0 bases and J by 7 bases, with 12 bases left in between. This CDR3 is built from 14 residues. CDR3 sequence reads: CASSQDLLGGTQYF. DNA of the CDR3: TGTGCCAGCAGCCAAGATTTGCTAGGAGGGACCCAGTACTTC.

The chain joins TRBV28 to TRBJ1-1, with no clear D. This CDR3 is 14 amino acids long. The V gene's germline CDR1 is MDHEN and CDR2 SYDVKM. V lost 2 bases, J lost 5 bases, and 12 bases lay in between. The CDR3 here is CASSLRRAGTEAFF. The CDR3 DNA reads TGTGCCAGCAGTTTAAGGAGAGCTGGGACTGAAGCTTTCTTT.

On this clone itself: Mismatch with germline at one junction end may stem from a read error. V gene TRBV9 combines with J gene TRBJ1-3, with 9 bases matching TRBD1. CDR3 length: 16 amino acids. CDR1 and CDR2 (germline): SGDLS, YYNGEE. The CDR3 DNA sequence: TGTGCCAGCAGCGTAGGAACAGGGGGCTCTAGAAACACCATATATTTT. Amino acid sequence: CASSVGTGGSRNTIYF.

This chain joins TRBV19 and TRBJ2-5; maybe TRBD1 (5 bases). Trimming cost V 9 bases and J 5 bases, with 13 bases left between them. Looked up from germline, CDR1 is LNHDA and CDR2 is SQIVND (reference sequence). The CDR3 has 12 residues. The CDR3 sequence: CASAAAGETQYF. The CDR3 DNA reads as TGTGCCAGCGCCGCGGCAGGGGAGACCCAGTACTTC.

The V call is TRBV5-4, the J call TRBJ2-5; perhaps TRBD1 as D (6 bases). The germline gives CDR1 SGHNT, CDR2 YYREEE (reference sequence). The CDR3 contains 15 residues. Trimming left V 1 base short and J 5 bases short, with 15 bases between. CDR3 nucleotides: TGTGCCAGCAGCTTGACAGGGAAAAGAGGGGAGACCCAGTACTTC. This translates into CASSLTGKRGETQYF.

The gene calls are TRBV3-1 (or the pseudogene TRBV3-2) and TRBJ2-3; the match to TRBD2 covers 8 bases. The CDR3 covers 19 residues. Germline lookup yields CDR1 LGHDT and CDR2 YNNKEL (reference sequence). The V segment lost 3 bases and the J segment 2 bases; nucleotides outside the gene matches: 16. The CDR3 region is CASSQHGLAEEGTTDTQYF. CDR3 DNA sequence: TGTGCCAGCAGCCAGCACGGACTAGCCGAAGAGGGGACCACAGATACGCAGTATTTT.

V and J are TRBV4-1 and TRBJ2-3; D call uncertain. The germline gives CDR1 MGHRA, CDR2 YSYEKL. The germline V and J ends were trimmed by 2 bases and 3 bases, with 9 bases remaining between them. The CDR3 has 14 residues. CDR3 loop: CASSQLKLTDTQYF. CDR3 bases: TGCGCCAGCAGCCAACTCAAGCTTACAGATACGCAGTATTTT.

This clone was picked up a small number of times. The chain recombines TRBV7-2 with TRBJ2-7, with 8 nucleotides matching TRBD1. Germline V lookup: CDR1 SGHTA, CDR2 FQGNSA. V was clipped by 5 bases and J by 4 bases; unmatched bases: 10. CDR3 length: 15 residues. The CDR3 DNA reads TGTGCCAGCAGCCTTAATTCTGGACAGGGTTACGAGCAGTACTTC. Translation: CASSLNSGQGYEQYF.

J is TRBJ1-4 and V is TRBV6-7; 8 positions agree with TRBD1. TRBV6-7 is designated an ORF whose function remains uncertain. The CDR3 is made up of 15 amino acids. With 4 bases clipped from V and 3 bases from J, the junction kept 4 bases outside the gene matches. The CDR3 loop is CASSSQGAANEKLFF. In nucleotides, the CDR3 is TGTGCCAGCAGTTCGCAGGGGGCGGCTAATGAAAAACTGTTTTTT.

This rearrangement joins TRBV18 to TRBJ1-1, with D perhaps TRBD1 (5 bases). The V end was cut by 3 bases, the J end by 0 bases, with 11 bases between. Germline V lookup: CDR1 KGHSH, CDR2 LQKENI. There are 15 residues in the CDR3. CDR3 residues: CASSPGANLNTEAFF. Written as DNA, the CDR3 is TGTGCCAGCTCACCTGGGGCGAACTTGAACACTGAAGCTTTCTTT.

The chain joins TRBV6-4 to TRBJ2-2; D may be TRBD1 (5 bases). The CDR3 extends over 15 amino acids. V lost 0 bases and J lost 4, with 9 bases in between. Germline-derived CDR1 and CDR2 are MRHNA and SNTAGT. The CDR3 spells CASSDSKGATGELFF. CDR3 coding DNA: TGTGCCAGCAGTGACTCGAAAGGGGCCACCGGGGAGCTGTTTTTT.

The CDR3 reads CSADRGHYNEQFF. The CDR3 nucleotides are TGCAGCGCCGACAGGGGGCATTACAATGAGCAGTTCTTC. The V gene is TRBV29-1, the J gene TRBJ2-1, with TRBD1 identical over 10 bases. The trim removed 7 bases at V and 4 bases at J, leaving 4 bases unmatched. The CDR3 is 13 amino acids. Germline V CDR1 and CDR2: SQVTM, ANQGSEA.

The DNA for the CDR3 is TGTGCCAGCAGCTTCTTAGCGGACAATGAGCAGTTCTTC. It yields the protein CASSFLADNEQFF. The chain has TRBV7-2 and TRBJ2-1; D possibly corresponds to TRBD2 (6 bases). Trimming pared 3 bases from V and 5 bases from J, leaving 8 bases between. This CDR3 has 13 residues. Germline CDR1 and CDR2: SGHTA and FQGNSA.

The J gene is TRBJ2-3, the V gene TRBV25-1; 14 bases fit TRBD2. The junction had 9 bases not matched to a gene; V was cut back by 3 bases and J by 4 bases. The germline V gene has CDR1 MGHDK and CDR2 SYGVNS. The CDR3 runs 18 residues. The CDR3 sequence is CASSDPGLAGGLPDTQYF. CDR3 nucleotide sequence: TGTGCCAGCAGTGACCCCGGACTAGCGGGAGGATTGCCAGATACGCAGTATTTT.

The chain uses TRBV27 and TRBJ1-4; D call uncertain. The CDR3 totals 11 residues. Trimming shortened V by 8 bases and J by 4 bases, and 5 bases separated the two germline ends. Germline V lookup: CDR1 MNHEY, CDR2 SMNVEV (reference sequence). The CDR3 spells CASRLNEKLFF. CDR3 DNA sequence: TGTGCCAGCCGACTTAATGAAAAACTGTTTTTT.

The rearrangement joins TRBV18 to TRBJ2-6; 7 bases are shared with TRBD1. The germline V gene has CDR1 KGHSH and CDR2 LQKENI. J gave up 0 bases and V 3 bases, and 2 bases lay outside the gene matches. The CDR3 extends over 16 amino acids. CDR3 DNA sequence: TGTGCCAGCTCACCCCGGGACAGCTCTGGGGCCAACGTCCTGACTTTC. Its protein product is CASSPRDSSGANVLTF.

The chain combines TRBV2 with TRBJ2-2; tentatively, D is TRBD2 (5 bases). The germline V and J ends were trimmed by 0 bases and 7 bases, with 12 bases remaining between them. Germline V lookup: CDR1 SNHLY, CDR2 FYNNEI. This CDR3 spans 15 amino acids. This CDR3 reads CASSEAIPGGGELFF. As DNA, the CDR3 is TGTGCCAGCAGTGAAGCAATTCCAGGAGGCGGGGAGCTGTTTTTT.

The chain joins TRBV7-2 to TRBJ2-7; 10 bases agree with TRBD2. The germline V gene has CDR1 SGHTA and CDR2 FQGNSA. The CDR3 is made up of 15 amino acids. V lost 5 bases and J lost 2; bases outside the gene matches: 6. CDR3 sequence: CASSLSGGQTYEQYF. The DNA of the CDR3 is TGTGCCAGCAGCCTTAGCGGGGGGCAGACCTACGAGCAGTACTTC.

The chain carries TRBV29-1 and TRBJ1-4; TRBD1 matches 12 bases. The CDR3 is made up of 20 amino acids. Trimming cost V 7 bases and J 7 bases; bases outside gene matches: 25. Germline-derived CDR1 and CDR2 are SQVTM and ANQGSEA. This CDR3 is CSALGQGAATDQSYREKLFF. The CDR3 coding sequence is TGCAGCGCCCTGGGACAGGGGGCGGCAACCGACCAAAGTTATCGTGAAAAACTGTTTTTT. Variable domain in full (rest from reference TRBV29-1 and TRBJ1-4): SAVISQKPSRDICQRGTSLTIQCQVDSQVTMMFWYRQQPGQSLTLIATANQGSEATYESGFVIDKFPISRPNLTFSTLTVSNMSPEDSSIYLCSALGQGAATDQSYREKLFFGSGTQLSVL.

The CDR3: CASSYPTEAVTEAFF. Written as DNA, the CDR3 is TGTGCCAGCAGTTACCCGACGGAGGCGGTCACTGAAGCTTTCTTT. The chain uses TRBV6-6 and TRBJ1-1; D is unresolved. Trimming removed 2 bases from V and 4 bases from J, with 14 bases in between. The CDR3 sequence is 15 residues long. Germline V lookup: CDR1 MNHNY, CDR2 SVGAGI (reference sequence).

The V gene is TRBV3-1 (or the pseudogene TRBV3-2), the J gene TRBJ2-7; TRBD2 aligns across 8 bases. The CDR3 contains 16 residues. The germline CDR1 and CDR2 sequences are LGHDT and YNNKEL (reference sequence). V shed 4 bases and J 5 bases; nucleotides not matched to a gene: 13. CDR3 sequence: CASSLARGGERDEQYF. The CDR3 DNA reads TGTGCCAGCAGCCTAGCACGGGGGGGCGAAAGGGACGAGCAGTACTTC.

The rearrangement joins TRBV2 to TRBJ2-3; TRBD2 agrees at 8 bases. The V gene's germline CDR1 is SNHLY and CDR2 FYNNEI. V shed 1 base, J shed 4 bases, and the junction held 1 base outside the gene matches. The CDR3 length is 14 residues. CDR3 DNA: TGTGCCAGCAGTGAAGAGCGGGGGCCAGATACGCAGTATTTT. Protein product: CASSEERGPDTQYF.